This T cell receptor (beta chain) was captured in a study of regulatory T cells in long-lasting Graves disease (dated by TCRdb to about 2021). Regarding the research as a whole: Antithyroid drugs had been taken for less than 3 months by newly diagnosed Graves' disease patients. The study was conducted in China and was registered as a clinical trial. TCR sequencing covered around 13 persistent and approximately 20 newly diagnosed Graves' disease patients, around 33 samples in total. Persistent Graves' disease patients were compared with newly diagnosed Graves' disease patients by peripheral blood TCR sequencing and RNA sequencing.

Trimming removed 5 bases from V and 4 bases from J; the gene matches leave 8 bases unexplained. CDR1 and CDR2 are read off the germline V gene as MNHEY and SVGEGT. There are 15 amino acids in the CDR3, from cysteine to phenylalanine inclusive. The CDR3 DNA has 45 bases and is translated from base 1. The library was obtained by multiplex PCR. The data were produced on an Illumina HiSeq 4000. iRepertoire HTBI primers and Arm-PCR amplification of CDR3 regions were used to construct TCR beta libraries. PCR products were gel purified before sequencing. In the paper's pipeline: A total of around 59 TRBV and some 15 TRBJ segments were identified across samples and were used for gene usage analysis of CDR3 amino acid clonotypes. COPE and FqMerger were used to merge filtered high-quality paired reads into contigs. Contigs were aligned with BLAST to IMGT TRBV, TRBD and TRBJ reference genes, and CDR3 was defined per IMGT. Highly expanded clones were defined as clonotypes with a frequency above 0.1%. Shannon entropy was used to measure repertoire diversity, and the Gini coefficient was used to measure V-J evenness. A clonotype was considered public if more than one individual shared it. In-frame beta chains were kept once TCRdb had trimmed the public reads at Q25 with fastp and called clones with MiXCR. Each entry merges the rows of one CDR3 protein and shows their most common DNA and genes. The V and J calls shown here were made by TCRdb, not taken from the authors' results. The sample contains 450,000 to 600,000 distinct CDR3 sequences, roughly 13% of them found a single time. The ten most abundant clones make up roughly 10% of the sample.

As to this clonotype: Its antigen remains undetermined. No much larger clone exists at a distance of one base, and base qualities are not known.

Reading the label with the study, this specimen's time point is: newly diagnosed GD, antithyroid drugs for less than 3 months. RNA was extracted from PBMCs in TRIzol for both TCR sequencing and RNA sequencing. The diagnosis of Graves' disease was made according to American Thyroid Association guidelines. Patients were recruited from an endocrinology department in Xi'an, China. Each patient gave about 9.1 milliliters of peripheral blood, collected in an EDTA anticoagulant tube. Ficoll Paque Plus density gradient separation was used to isolate PBMCs, and no additional T cell sorting was done. RNA quality was checked with an Agilent 2100 Bioanalyzer and agarose gel, and concentration with a NanoDrop 2000. General findings and caveats noted by the study authors: Sequencing and analysis were limited to the TCR beta chain. Persistent Graves' disease patients showed lower TCR Shannon entropy and fewer highly expanded clones than newly diagnosed patients, suggesting clonal expansion. Only peripheral blood was studied, because thyroid tissue, the primary lesion, was inaccessible. Preferential use of TRBV28, TRBJ1-2 and TRBJ2-5 was observed in persistent disease, whereas TRBV20-1 and TRBJ2-1 were favored in newly diagnosed disease. More public clonotypes were shared among persistent patients (around 3,000) than among newly diagnosed patients (approximately 1,000). The small sample size was acknowledged by the authors as a limitation that may reduce accuracy.

This sample also belongs to another study, concerning T cells in Graves' hyperthyroidism and ophthalmopathy. The second investigation adds: Graves' hyperthyroidism was defined as stable when no progression to ophthalmopathy occurred over 18 months of follow-up. The hyperthyroidism patients were between 18 and 65 years old and newly diagnosed, with a disease duration of less than 2 months. Patients with uncontrolled infections, other autoimmune diseases, pregnancy or lactation were excluded. Diagnoses relied on clinical symptoms, serum thyroxine and TRAb, thyroid ultrasound and orbital computed tomography. The first round of RT-PCR for the TCR CDR3 was performed with the HTBI primer set and the Qiagen OneStep RT-PCR kit. Most expanded thyroid clonotypes (frequency above 0.001) were also found in blood, which suggests that blood repertoires may mirror thyroid immune responses. A 13 V-J signature model separated ophthalmopathy from stable hyperthyroidism, with about 90% sensitivity and 81.08% specificity in cross-validation and 80%/75% in testing. In validation, the model predicted progression to ophthalmopathy with just under 71% sensitivity and approximately 74% specificity, a median of about 6 months before onset. To identify TCR V-J signatures that set the groups apart, the researchers used a discovery cohort of 95 to 100 patients, made up of around 42 with Graves' ophthalmopathy and around 58 with stable Graves' hyperthyroidism. An independent validation cohort of about 20 hyperthyroidism patients and about 15 patients who later progressed to ophthalmopathy tested prospective prediction of ophthalmopathy. For training and testing, the roughly 93 patients in the discovery cohort were randomly divided in a 7:3 ratio. The study also compared thyroid tissue and blood T-cell repertoires from a handful of Graves' hyperthyroidism patients. After blood sampling, hyperthyroidism patients were treated with methimazole at a starting dose of 30 mg daily, and ophthalmopathy patients were treated with high-dose intravenous methylprednisolone. The libraries were constructed in a second round of multiplex PCR and then size-selected and purified. Sequencing of the libraries was done on an Illumina HiSeq2000 using paired-end 100 bp reads. SOAPnuke was used to process the raw data, with reads discarded if the reads contained adapters or uncalled bases, had a mean Phred below 15, or lacked an exact constant-primer or identifier match. High-quality paired reads were merged with COPE v1.2.5, and unique nucleotide sequences were defined as clonotypes. MiTCR v1.1 was used to align clonotypes to the IMGT TRBV, TRBD and TRBJ reference segments. Only V-J combinations with frequency above 0.0001, covering 99% to 99.2% of repertoires, were analysed. A TCS score was defined as the ratio between F50 (clonal expansion) and ExV (chaos), using BLOSUM62-based TCRdist between CDR3 peptides within each V-J. Welch's t-statistics and random forest reduced 450 to 600 V-J features to about 13, which were used in a naive Bayes classifier (R e1071). No statistical method was used to fix the sample size in advance, and group allocation was not hidden from the investigators. The paper reports TCR Vbeta CDR3 sequencing of approximately 140 peripheral blood samples: 40 or so ophthalmopathy, fewer than 80 hyperthyroidism and around 17 progressor patients.

This clonotype originated in a man younger than 40 with Graves disease. Donor details come from another sample of the same person, matched by shared clones. Source: peripheral blood mononuclear cells (PBMCs), taken at new diagnosis, from a patient treated with antithyroid drugs. Here the chain combines TRBV6-2 or TRBV6-3 and TRBJ1-5; TRBD1 agrees with 7 junctional bases. The DNA is TGTGCCAGCAGTGAATCGCCAGGGGGTAATCAGCCCCAGCATTTT. Its amino acids are CASSESPGGNQPQHF.